This T cell receptor beta chain was sequenced during a study of T cell responses to AZD1222 COVID-19 vaccine. V lost 5 bases and J 0 bases, leaving 10 bases between the germline ends. The CDR3 extends over 14 amino acids. Germline assignment: CDR1 LNHNV and CDR2 YYDKDF (reference sequence). Only in-frame clones appear in the TCRdb table, and some are missing; sequencing was by immunoSEQ multiplex PCR. The profile covers 73,000 or so clones, with about 91% appearing a single time and around 21% taken by the ten largest. The clonotype originates from an adult in good health. The specimen was peripheral blood, collected on day 0 of AZD1222 vaccination. The genes are TRBV15 and TRBJ1-1, with no clear D. CDR3 bases: TGTGCCACCAGCGGTGGGGAATTGAACACTGAAGCTTTCTTT. Its protein product is CATSGGELNTEAFF.